This TCR beta chain emerged from a study of shared clonotypes between healthy human individuals. Data came from immunoSEQ multiplex PCR; TCRdb stores just in-frame clones and leaves some out. The data show some 2,000,000 clones, nearly 97% seen once. This clone was seen more than once but under ten times. Its antigen is not known. Points from the study as a whole: A generally larger estimated richness was seen in naive subsets than in memory subsets.

This CDR3 comprises 15 residues. Trimming removed 4 bases at V and 5 bases at J, with 17 bases between. Germline assignment: CDR1 SGHDN and CDR2 FVKESK. This TCR came from a young man in good health. The V call is TRBV14, the J call TRBJ2-5; D is perhaps TRBD1 (6 bases). The material sequenced was naive CD4+ T cells sorted from blood. Subset specified: CD45RA+ positively selected. The CDR3 loop reads CASSPDWGLGETQYF. In nucleotides, the CDR3 is TGTGCCAGCAGCCCAGACTGGGGGCTCGGGGAGACCCAGTACTTC.